Sequencing of this TCR beta chain was carried out in a study of T cell repertoires in aging, cancer and after chemotherapy. Study background: The full dataset contained millions of TCR reads. Study results and caveats: Compared with age-matched healthy donors, untreated hematological or solid cancer patients showed higher blood TCR clonality. Median generation probability rose over the chemotherapy interval in each cancer cohort, suggesting rebound thymic output.

Comment on this clonotype: The antigen remains unidentified.

V lost 4 bases to trimming and J lost 4 bases, with 14 bases between them. CDR1 is LNHDA and CDR2 is SQIVND in the germline V gene (reference sequence). The CDR3 covers 16 residues. TRB rearrangements spanning V, D and J were amplified using mixed TRB-A/B primers. TCRdb re-called the multiplex PCR reads through MiXCR, storing one row per CDR3 protein. Among approximately 11,000 distinct CDR3 sequences, 32% were seen once, and the ten largest hold under 20%. The template was genomic DNA from peripheral blood, not RNA. The sequenced sample was blood. The clonotype comes from a human donor in good health. The donor label of this sample is uncertain. The V gene is TRBV19, the J gene TRBJ2-6, with a tentative D call TRBD2 (7 bases). Here the CDR3 DNA reads TGTGCCAGTAGTAGTGGGGGGGCGCGGGGGGCCAACGTCCTGACTTTC. Its translation: CASSSGGARGANVLTF.